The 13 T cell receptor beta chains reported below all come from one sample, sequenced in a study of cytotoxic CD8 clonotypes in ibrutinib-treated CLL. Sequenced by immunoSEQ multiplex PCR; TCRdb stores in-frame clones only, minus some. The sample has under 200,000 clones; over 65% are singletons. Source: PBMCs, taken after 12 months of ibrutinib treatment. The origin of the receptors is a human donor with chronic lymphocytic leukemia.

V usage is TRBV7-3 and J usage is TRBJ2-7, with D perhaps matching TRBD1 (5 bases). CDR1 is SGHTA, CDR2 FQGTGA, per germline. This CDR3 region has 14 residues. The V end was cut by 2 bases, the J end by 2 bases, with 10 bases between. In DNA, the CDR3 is TGTGCCAGCAGCTTAGCGCAGGGTCCCTACGAGCAGTACTTC. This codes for CASSLAQGPYEQYF. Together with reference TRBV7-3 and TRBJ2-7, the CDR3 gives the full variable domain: GAGVSQTPSNKVTEKGKYVELRCDPISGHTALYWYRQSLGQGPEFLIYFQGTGAADDSGLPNDRFFAVRPEGSVSTLKIQRTERGDSAVYLCASSLAQGPYEQYFGPGTRLTVT.

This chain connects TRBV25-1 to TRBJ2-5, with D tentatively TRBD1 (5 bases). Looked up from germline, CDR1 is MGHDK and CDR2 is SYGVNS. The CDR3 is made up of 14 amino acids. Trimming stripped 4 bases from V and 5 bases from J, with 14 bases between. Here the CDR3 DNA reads TGTGCCAGCAGTGCTGGTTGGGGCCGGGAGACCCAGTACTTC. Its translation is CASSAGWGRETQYF.

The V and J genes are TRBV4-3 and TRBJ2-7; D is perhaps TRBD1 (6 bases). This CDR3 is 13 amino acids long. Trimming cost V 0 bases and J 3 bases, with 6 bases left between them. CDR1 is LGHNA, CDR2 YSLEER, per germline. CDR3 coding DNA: TGCGCCAGCAGCCAAGAAGGGGGCTACGAGCAGTACTTC. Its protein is CASSQEGGYEQYF.

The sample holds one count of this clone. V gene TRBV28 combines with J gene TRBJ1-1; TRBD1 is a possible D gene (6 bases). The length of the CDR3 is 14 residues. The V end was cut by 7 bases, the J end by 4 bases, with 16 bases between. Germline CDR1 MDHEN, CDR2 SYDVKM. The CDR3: CASIADSVVTEAFF. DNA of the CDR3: TGTGCCAGCATAGCGGACAGTGTGGTCACTGAAGCTTTCTTT.

CDR3 sequence reads: CASSLGLAGGTDTQYF. The CDR3 DNA reads as TGTGCCAGCAGCTTAGGACTAGCAGGGGGCACAGATACGCAGTATTTT. The chain couples TRBV5-4 to TRBJ2-3; 8 bases match TRBD2. Germline CDR1 and CDR2: SGHNT and YYREEE (reference sequence). CDR3 length: 16 amino acids. V trimming: 2 bases; J trimming: 1 base; junction bases outside the gene matches: 6.

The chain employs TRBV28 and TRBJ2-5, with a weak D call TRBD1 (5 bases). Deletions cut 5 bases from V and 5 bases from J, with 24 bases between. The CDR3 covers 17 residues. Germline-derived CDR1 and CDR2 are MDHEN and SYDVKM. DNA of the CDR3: TGTGCCAGCAGTCCACCAGATTGGCAGGGAATCGGGGAGACCCAGTACTTC. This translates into CASSPPDWQGIGETQYF.

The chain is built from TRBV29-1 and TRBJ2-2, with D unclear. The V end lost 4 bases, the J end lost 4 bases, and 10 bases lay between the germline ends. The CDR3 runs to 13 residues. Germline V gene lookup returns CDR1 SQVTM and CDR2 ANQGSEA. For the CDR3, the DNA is TGCAGCGTTGTACTGCCGGGCACCGGGGAGCTGTTTTTT. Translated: CSVVLPGTGELFF.

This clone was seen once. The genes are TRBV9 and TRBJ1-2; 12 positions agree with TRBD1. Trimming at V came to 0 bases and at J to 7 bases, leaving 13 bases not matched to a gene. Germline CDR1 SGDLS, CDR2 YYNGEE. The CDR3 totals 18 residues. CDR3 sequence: CASSVVGGQGAGTSGYTF. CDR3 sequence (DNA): TGTGCCAGCAGCGTAGTAGGGGGACAGGGGGCTGGGACTAGTGGCTACACCTTC.

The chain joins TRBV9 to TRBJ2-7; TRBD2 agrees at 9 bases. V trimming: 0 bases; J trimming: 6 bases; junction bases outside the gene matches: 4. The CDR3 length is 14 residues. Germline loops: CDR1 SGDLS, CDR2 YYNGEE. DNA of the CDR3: TGTGCCAGCAGCGTAGGGGCTAGCGGGACCGAGCAGTACTTC. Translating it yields CASSVGASGTEQYF.

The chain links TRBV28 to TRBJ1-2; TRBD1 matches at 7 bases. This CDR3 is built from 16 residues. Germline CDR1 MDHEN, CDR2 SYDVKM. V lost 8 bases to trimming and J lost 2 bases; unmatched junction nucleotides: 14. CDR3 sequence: CASLEITGAINYGYTF. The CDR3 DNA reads TGTGCCAGCCTTGAAATCACAGGGGCCATAAACTATGGCTACACCTTC.

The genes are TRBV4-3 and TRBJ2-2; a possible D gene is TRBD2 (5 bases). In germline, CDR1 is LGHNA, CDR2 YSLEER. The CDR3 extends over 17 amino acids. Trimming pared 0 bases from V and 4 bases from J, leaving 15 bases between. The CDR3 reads CASSQDNKGEGTGELFF. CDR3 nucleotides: TGCGCCAGCAGCCAAGATAACAAGGGAGAGGGCACCGGGGAGCTGTTTTTT.

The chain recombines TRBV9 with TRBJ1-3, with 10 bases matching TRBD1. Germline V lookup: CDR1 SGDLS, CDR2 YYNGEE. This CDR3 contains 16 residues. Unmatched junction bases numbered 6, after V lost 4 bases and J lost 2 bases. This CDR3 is CASSPPDRGAGNTIYF. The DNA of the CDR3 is TGTGCCAGCAGCCCACCGGACAGGGGGGCTGGAAACACCATATATTTT.

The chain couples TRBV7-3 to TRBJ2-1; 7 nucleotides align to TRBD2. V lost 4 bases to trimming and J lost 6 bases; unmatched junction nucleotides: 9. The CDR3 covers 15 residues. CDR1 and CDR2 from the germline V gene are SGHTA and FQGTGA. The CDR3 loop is CASSSRALASNEQFF. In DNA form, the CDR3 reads TGTGCCAGCAGCTCCAGAGCACTAGCGAGCAATGAGCAGTTCTTC.